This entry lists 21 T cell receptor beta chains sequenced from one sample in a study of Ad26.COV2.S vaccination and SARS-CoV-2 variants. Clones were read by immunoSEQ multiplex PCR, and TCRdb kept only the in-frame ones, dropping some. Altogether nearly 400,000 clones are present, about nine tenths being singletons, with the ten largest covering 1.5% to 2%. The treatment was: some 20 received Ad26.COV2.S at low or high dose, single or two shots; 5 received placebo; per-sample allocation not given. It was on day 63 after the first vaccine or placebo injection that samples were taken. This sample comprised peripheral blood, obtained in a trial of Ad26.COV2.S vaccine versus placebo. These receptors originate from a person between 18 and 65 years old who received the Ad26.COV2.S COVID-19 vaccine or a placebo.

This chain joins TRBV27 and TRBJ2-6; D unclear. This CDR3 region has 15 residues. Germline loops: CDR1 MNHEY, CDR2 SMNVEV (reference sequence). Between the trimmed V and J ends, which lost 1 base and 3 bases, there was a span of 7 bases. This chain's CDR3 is CASSLLGNGANVLTF. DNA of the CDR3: TGTGCCAGCAGTTTATTGGGGAATGGGGCCAACGTCCTGACTTTC. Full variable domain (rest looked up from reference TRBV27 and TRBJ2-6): EAQVTQNPRYLITVTGKKLTVTCSQNMNHEYMSWYRQDPGLGLRQIYYSMNVEVTDKGDVPEGYKVSRKEKRNFPLILESPSPNQTSLYFCASSLLGNGANVLTFGAGSRLTVL.

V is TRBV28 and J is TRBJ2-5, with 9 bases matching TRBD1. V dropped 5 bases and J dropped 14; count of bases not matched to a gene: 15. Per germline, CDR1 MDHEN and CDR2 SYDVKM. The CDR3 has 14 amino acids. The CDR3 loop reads CASSPGQGLAYTYF. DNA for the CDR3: TGTGCCAGCAGTCCGGGACAGGGACTCGCTTACACCTACTTC.

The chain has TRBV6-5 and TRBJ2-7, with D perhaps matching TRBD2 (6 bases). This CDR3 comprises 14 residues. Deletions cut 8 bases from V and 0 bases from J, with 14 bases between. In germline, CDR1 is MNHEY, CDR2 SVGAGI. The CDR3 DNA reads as TGTGCCAGCGCCCCGGCTAGCGTCTCCTACGAGCAGTACTTC. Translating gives CASAPASVSYEQYF.

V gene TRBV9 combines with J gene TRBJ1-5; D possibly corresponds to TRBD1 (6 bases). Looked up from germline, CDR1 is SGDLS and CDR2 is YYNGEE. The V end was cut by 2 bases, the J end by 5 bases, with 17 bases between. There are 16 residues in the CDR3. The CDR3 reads CASSVLRGPFHQPQHF. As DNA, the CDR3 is TGTGCCAGCAGCGTCCTACGGGGGCCATTTCATCAGCCCCAGCATTTT.

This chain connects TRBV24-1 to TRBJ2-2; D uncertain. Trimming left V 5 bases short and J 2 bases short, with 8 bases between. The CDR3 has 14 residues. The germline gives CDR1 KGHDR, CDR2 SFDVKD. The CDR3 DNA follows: TGTGCCACCAGTGCCTATCCAAACACCGGGGAGCTGTTTTTT. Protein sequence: CATSAYPNTGELFF.

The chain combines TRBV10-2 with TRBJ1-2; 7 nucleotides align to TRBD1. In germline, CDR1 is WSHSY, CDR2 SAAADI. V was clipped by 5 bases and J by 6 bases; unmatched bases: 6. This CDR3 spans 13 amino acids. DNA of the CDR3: TGCGCCAGCAGTCTGGCAGGGGGAGATGGCTACACCTTC. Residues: CASSLAGGDGYTF.

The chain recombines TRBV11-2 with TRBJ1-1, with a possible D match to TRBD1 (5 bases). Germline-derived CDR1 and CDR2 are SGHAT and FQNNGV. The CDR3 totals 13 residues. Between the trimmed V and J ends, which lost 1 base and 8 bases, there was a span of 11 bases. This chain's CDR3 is CASSLAGRSEAFF. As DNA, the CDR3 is TGTGCCAGCAGCTTAGCAGGGCGCAGCGAAGCTTTCTTT.

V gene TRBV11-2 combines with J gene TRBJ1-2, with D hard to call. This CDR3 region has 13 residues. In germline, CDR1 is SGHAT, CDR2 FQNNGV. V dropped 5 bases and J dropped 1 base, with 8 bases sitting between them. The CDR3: CASSPQYNYGYTF. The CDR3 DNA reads TGTGCCAGCAGCCCGCAGTATAACTATGGCTACACCTTC. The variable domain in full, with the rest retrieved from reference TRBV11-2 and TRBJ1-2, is EAGVAQSPRYKIIEKRQSVAFWCNPISGHATLYWYQQILGQGPKLLIQFQNNGVVDDSQLPKDRFSAERLKGVDSTLKIQPAKLEDSAVYLCASSPQYNYGYTFGSGTRLTVV.

DNA of the CDR3: TGCGCCAGCAGCTTAATGGCTCCCTCCTACGAGCAGTACTTC. Translation: CASSLMAPSYEQYF. The chain couples TRBV5-1 to TRBJ2-7; D remains unclear. This CDR3 region has 14 residues. V was shortened by 2 bases and J by 0 bases, with 9 bases between the two germline ends. Per the germline V gene, CDR1 is SGHRS and CDR2 is YFSETQ.

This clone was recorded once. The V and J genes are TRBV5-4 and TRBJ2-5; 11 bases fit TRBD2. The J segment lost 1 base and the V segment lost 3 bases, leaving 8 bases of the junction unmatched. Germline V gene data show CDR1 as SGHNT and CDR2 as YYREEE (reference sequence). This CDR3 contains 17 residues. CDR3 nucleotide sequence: TGTGCCAGCAGCTCCCCCCTAGGGACTAGCGGCCAAGAGACCCAGTACTTC. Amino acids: CASSSPLGTSGQETQYF.

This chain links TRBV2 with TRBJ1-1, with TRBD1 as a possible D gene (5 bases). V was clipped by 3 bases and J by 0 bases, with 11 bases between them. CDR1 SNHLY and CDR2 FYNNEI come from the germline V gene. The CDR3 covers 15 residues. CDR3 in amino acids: CASSDGVRVNTEAFF. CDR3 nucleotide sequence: TGTGCCAGCAGTGACGGGGTCAGGGTGAACACTGAAGCTTTCTTT.

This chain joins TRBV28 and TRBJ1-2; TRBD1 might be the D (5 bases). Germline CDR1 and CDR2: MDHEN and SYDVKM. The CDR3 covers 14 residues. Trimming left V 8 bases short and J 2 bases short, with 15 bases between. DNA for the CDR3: TGTGCCAGCGGACTTATGGGACGGAACTATGGCTACACCTTC. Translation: CASGLMGRNYGYTF.

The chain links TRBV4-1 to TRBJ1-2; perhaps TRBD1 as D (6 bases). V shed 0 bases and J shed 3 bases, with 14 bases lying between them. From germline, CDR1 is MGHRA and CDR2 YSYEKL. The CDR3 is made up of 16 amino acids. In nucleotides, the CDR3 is TGCGCCAGCAGCCAAGATTGGGGGGGGCGCGACTATGGCTACACCTTC. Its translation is CASSQDWGGRDYGYTF.

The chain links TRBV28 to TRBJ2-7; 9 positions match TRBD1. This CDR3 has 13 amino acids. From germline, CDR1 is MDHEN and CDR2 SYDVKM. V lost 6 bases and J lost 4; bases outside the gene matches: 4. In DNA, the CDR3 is TGTGCCAGCAGGGGGACAGGGACATACGAGCAGTACTTC. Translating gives CASRGTGTYEQYF.

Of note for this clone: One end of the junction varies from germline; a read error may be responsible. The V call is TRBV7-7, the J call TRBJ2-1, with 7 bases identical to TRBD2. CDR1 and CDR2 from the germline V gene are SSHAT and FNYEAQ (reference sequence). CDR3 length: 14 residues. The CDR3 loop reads CASSLSGTYNEQFF. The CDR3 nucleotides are TGTGCTAGCAGCCTAAGCGGGACCTACAATGAGCAGTTCTTC.

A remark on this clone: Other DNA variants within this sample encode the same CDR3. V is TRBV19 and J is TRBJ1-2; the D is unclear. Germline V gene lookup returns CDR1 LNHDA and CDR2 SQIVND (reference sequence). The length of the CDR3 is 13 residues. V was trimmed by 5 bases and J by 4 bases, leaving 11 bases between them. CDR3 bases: TGTGCCAGTAGTGCGTCAGGAAGCTATGGCTACACCTTC. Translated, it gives CASSASGSYGYTF.

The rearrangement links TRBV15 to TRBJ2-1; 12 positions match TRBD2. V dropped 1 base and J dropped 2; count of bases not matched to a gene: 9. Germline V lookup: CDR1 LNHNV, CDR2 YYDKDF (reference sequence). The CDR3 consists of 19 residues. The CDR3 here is CATSRGEPRLAGAYNEQFF. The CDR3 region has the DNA TGTGCCACCAGCAGAGGTGAGCCCCGACTAGCGGGAGCCTACAATGAGCAGTTCTTC.

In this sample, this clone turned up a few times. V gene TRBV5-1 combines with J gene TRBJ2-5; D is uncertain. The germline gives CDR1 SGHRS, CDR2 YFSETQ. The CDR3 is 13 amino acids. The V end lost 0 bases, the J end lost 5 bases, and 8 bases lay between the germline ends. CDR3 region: CASSLEDWETQYF. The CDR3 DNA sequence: TGCGCCAGCAGCTTGGAGGATTGGGAGACCCAGTACTTC.

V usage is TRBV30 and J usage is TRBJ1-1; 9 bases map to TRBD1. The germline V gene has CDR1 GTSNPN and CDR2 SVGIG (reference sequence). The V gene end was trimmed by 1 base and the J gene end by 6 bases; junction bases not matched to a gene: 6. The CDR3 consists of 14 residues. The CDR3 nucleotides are TGTGCCTGGAGTGACGGGACAGGGTGGGCTGAAGCTTTCTTT. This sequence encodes CAWSDGTGWAEAFF.

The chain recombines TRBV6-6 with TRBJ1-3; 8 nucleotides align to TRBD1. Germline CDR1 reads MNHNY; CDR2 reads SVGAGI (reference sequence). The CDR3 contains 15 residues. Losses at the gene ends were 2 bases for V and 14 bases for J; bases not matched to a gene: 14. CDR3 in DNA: TGTGCCAGCAGTTACGGAGGACAGGGAAAGGTTACGGTATATTTT. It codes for CASSYGGQGKVTVYF.

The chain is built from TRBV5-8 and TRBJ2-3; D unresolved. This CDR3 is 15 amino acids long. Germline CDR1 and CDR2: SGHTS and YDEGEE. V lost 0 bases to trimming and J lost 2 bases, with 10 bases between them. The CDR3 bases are TGTGCCAGCAGCTTGGCCTCGGGCGTCACAGATACGCAGTATTTT. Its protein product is CASSLASGVTDTQYF.